Sequencing of this T cell receptor (beta chain) was carried out in a study of OX40 agonist ivuxolimab in advanced cancers. The protocol was immunoSEQ multiplex PCR, while the TCRdb copy is restricted to in-frame clones and leaves out a portion. Counted here are roughly 76,000 clones, around 83% occurring once; the ten biggest clones make up about 8%. Germline lookup yields CDR1 SGHNT and CDR2 YYREEE (reference sequence). V lost 5 bases and J lost 4; bases outside the gene matches: 10. This CDR3 comprises 16 residues. The sequence was obtained from an adult with an advanced solid tumor such as melanoma, head and neck, liver or kidney cancer. The material sequenced was CD4+ or CD8+ T cells sorted from blood, taken in a trial of the OX40 agonist ivuxolimab. This chain links TRBV5-4 with TRBJ2-3, with TRBD1 identical over 10 bases. The CDR3 nucleotides read TGTGCCAGCAGTAAGCCGGGACAGGGGATCGCAGATACGCAGTATTTT. Protein product: CASSKPGQGIADTQYF.